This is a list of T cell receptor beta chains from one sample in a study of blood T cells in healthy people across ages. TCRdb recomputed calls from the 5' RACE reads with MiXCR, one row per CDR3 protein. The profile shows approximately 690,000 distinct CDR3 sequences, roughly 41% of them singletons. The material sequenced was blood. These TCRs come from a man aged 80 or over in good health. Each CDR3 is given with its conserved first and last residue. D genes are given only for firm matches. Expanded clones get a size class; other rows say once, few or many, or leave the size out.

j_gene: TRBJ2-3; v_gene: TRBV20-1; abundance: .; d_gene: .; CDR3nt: TGCAGTGCTAGACCCTCCCCCACAGATACGCAGTATTTT; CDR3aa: CSARPSPTDTQYF
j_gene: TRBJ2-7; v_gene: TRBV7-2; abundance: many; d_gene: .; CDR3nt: TGTGCCAGCAGCACCGGACACCACAGGGCAGGGGAGCAGTACTTC; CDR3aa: CASSTGHHRAGEQYF
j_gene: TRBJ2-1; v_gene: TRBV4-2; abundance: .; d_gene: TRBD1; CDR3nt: TGTGCCAGCAGCTCCTTAGGACAGGGGGACTACAGTGAGCAGTTCTTC; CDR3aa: CASSSLGQGDYSEQFF
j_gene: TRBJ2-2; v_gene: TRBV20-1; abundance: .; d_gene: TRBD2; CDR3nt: TGCAGTGCTAGCTTTAGCGGGGGGGCGTCCGGGGAGCTGTTTTTT; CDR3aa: CSASFSGGASGELFF
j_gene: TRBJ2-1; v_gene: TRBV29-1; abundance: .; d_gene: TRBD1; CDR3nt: TGCGGCGTTGAGACAGGGCGACACAATGAGCAGTTCTTC; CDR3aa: CGVETGRHNEQFF
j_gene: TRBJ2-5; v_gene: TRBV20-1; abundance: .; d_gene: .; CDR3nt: TGCAGTGCCCCGATACGGGGGGTCAGGGGCCAGTACTTC; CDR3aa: CSAPIRGVRGQYF
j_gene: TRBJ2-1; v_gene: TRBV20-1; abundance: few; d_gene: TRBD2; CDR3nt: TGCAGTGCTAGAGATTTCAGCGGGAGAGGAGATGAGCAGTTCTTC; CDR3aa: CSARDFSGRGDEQFF
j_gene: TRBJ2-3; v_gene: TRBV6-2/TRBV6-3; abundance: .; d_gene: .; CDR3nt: TGTGCCAGCATTCAATCCGCCTATCGAGATACGCAGTATTTT; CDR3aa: CASIQSAYRDTQYF
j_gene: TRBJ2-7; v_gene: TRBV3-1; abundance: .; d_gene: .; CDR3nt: TGTGCCAGCAGCCGACGGAAGGGCTCCTACAATGAGCAGTACTTC; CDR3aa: CASSRRKGSYNEQYF
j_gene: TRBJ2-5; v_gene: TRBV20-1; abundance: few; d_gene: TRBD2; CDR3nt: TGCAGTGCTAGAAGTTTAGCGGGGGGGCGGGAGACCCAGTACTTC; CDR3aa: CSARSLAGGRETQYF
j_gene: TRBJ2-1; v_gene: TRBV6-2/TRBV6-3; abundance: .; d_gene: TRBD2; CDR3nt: TGTGCCAGCGGAACTAGCGGGGGGCGCAATGAGCAGTTCTTC; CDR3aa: CASGTSGGRNEQFF
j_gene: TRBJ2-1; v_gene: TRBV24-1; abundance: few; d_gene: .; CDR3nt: TGTGCCACCAGTGATCAGGGCGGGGACTACAATGAGCAGTTCTTC; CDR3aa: CATSDQGGDYNEQFF
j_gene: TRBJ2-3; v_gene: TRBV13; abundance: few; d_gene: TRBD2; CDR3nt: TGTGCCAGCAGCGGCGGGGGGGCGGTTCCAACAGATACGCAGTATTTT; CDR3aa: CASSGGGAVPTDTQYF
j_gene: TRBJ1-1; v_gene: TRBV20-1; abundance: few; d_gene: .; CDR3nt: TGCAGTGCCCTTCCGGGAGGGGACACTGAAGCTTTCTTT; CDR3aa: CSALPGGDTEAFF
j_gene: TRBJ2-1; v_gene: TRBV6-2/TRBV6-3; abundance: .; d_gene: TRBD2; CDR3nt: TGTGCCAGCAGTGTAGCCCATGGCGGGAGTAGGAATGAGCAGTTCTTC; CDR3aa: CASSVAHGGSRNEQFF
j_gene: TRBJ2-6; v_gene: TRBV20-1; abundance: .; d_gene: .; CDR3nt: TGCAGAGCTAGTGTACGGGACTTCTCTGGGGCCAACGTCCTGACTTTC; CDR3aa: CRASVRDFSGANVLTF
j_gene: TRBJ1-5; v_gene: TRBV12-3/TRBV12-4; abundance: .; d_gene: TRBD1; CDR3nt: TGTGCCAGCAGTAAGACAGGGTCGGAGGTGCTGTATCAGCCCCAGCATTTT; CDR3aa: CASSKTGSEVLYQPQHF
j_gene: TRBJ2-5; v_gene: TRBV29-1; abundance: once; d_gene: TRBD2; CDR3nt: TGCAGCGTTGGATCGGGGGGGAATGAGCAGTACTTC; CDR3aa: CSVGSGGNEQYF
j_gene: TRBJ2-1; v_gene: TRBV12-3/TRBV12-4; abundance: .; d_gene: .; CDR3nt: TGTGCCAGCAGTTTAACCAGCGGGCTAGCATATGAGCAGTTCTTC; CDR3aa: CASSLTSGLAYEQFF
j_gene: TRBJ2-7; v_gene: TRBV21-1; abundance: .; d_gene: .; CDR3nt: TGTGCCAGCAGCAAGGGACTAGCGGGAGTAGAGCAGTACTTC; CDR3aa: CASSKGLAGVEQYF
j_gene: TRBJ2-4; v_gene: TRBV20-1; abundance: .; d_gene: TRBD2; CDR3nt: TGCAGTGCTAGAGATAGACTAGCGGGGGGGCGCGAGACCCGGTACTTC; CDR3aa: CSARDRLAGGRETRYF
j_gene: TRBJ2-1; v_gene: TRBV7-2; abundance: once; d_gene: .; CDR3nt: TGTGCCAGCAGCGTATCGGGGTTGGACAATGAGCAGTTCTTC; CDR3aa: CASSVSGLDNEQFF
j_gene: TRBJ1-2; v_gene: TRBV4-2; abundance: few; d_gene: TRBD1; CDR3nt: TGTGCCAGCAGCCAAGATCTTAACAGGGGTCACTATGGCTACACCTTC; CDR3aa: CASSQDLNRGHYGYTF
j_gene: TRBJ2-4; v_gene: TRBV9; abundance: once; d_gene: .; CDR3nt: TGTGCCAGCAGCGCCGGCTACGGAGGCATTCAGTACTTC; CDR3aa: CASSAGYGGIQYF
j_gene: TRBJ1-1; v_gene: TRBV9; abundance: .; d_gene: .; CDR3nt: TGTGCCAGCAGCGTAAACAGCATGAACACTGAAGCTTTCTTT; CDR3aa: CASSVNSMNTEAFF
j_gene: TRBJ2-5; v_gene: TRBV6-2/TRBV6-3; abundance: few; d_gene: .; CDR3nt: TGTGCCAGCAGTTACTGGCAGAAAGAGACCCAGTACTTC; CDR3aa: CASSYWQKETQYF
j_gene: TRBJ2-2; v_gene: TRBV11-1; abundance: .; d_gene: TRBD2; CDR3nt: TGTGCCAGCACTCAACAAGCGGGAGGAGGGACCGGGGAGCTGTTTTTT; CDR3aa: CASTQQAGGGTGELFF
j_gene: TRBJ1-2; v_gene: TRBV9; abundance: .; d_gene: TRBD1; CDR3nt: TGTGCCAGCAGCGCCGACGGGGCAGGGGGTTTTTGGGGCTACACCTTC; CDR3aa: CASSADGAGGFWGYTF
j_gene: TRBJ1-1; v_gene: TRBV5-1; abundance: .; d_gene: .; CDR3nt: TGCGCCAGCAGCTTGAAAGTGGGGGTCGGCACTGAAGCTTTCTTT; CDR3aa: CASSLKVGVGTEAFF
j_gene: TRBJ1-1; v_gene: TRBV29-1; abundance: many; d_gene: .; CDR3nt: TGCAGCGCCGACCGTGGGCAGGGTATGAGGAACACTGAAGCTTTCTTT; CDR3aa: CSADRGQGMRNTEAFF
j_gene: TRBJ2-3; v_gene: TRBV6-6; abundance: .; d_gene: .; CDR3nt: TGTGCCAGCAGTTACGGAGCCACAGATACGCAGTATTTT; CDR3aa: CASSYGATDTQYF
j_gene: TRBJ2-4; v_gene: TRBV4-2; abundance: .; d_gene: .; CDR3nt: TGTGCCAGCAGCCAACAACTGGGGGATGAGCAGTACTTC; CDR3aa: CASSQQLGDEQYF
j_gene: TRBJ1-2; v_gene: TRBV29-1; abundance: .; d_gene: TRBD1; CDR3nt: TGCAGCGTTTCCAGGGGGCAGGTCTACACCTTC; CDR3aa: CSVSRGQVYTF
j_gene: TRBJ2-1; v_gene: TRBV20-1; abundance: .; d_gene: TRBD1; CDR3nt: TGCAGTGCTAGAGACTTCCCGGGGACAGGGAACAATGAGCAGTTCTTC; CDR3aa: CSARDFPGTGNNEQFF
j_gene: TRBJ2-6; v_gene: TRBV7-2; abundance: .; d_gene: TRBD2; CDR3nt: TGTGCCAGCGCCCCTGGGGCTAGCGGGAGCTCTGGGGCCAACGTCCTGACTTTC; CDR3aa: CASAPGASGSSGANVLTF
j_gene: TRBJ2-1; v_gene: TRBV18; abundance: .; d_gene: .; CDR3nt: TGTGCCAGCTCAACCCAGGGTGTGTATGAGCAGTTCTTC; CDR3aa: CASSTQGVYEQFF
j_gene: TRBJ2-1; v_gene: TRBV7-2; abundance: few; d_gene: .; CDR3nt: TGTGCCAGCAGTGGTCAGACCAATGAGCAGTTCTTC; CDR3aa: CASSGQTNEQFF
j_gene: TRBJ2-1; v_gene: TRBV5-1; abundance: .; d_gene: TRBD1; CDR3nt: TGCGCCAGCAGCTTGCTGGGACAGGGTAGGCGGGCCTACAATGAGCAGTTCTTC; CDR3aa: CASSLLGQGRRAYNEQFF
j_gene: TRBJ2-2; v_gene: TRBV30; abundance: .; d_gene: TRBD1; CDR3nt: TGTGCCTACTTGGGACAGGGGGGGAACAGGAACACCGGGGAGCTGTTTTTT; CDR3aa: CAYLGQGGNRNTGELFF
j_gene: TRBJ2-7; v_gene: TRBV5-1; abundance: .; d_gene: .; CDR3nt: TGCGCCAACAGCTCGGGACGAACCTACGAGCAGTACTTC; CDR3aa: CANSSGRTYEQYF
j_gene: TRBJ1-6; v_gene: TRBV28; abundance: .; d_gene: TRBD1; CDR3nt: TGTGCCAGCAGCTCCAGACAGGGATCCCTCCACTTT; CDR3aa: CASSSRQGSLHF
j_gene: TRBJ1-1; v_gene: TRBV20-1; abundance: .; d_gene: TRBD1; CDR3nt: TGCAGTGCTAGAAGGGGGCGGGAAGGAGCTTTCTTT; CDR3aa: CSARRGREGAFF
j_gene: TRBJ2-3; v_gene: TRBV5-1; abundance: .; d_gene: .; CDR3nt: TGCGCCAGCAGCTCGGGGGTATCAGATACGCAGTATTTT; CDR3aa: CASSSGVSDTQYF
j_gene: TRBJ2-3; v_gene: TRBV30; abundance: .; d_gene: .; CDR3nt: TGTGCCTGCCTCTTACGTGCACTAGGAACAGATACGCAGTATTTT; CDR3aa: CACLLRALGTDTQYF
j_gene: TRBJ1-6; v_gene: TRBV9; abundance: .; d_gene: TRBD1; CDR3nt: TGTGCCAGCAGCGTAGACCCGACAGGGAAGTCACCCCTCCACTTT; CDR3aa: CASSVDPTGKSPLHF
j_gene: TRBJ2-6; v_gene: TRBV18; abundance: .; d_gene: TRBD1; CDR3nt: TGTGCCAGCTCACCACGGGGACAGGGGGCTACTGGGGCCAACGTCCTGACTTTC; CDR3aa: CASSPRGQGATGANVLTF
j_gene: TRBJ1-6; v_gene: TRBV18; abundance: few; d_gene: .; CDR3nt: TGTGCCAGCTCACCACCAACAGGGAATTCACCCCTCCACTTT; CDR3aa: CASSPPTGNSPLHF
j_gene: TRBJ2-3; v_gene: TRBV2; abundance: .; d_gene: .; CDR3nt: TGTGCCAGCAGCGATCTAGGGGGGTCGGGCAATCAGCCCCAGTATTTT; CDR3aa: CASSDLGGSGNQPQYF
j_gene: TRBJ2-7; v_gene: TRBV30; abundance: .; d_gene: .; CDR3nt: TGTGCCTGGAGTCCTACCGATCTTCCTTTAACCTACGAGCAGTACTTC; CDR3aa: CAWSPTDLPLTYEQYF
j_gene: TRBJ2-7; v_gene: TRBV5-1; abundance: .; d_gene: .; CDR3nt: TGCGCCAGCAGTATCAATCTCTACGAGCAGTACTTC; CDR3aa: CASSINLYEQYF
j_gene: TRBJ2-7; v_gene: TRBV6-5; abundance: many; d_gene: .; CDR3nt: TGTGCCAGCAGTAATATGGCCCTCCTTTCGGGTTACGAGCAGTACTTC; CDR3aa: CASSNMALLSGYEQYF
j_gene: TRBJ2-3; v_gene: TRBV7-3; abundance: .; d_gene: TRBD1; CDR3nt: TGTGCCTGCAGCTCTATTCCATCACCGGGACAGCCCCCAGATACGCAGTATTTT; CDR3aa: CACSSIPSPGQPPDTQYF
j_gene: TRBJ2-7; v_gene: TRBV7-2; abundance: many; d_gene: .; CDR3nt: TGTGCCAGCAGCTTAACGGGGCCATACGAGCAGTACTTC; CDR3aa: CASSLTGPYEQYF